The 21 T cell receptor beta chains listed next were all sequenced from one sample in a study of identical twins. TCRdb processed the 5' RACE reads anew with MiXCR; each CDR3 protein has one entry. This repertoire shows some 230,000 distinct CDR3 sequences, about 6.7% found once; its top ten account for more than 14%. This sample was shared with a second study, whose subject was T cells expressing NK-cell markers.

The sequenced sample was CD8+ T cells sorted from blood. These receptors originate from a woman younger than 30 in good health.

This clonotype was found many times. The V call is TRBV7-9, the J call TRBJ2-7; D is undetermined. CDR3 size: 12 residues. The V gene lost 6 bases and the J gene lost 3 bases, with 9 bases spanning the gap. Germline CDR1 is SEHNR and CDR2 is FQNEAQ (reference sequence). The CDR3: CASSSPSYEQYF. CDR3 sequence (DNA): TGTGCCAGCAGTTCTCCCAGCTACGAGCAGTACTTC.

This chain links TRBV5-1 with TRBJ1-1; D unresolved. The ends were cut back, 1 base at V and 0 bases at J, with 7 bases in the middle. This CDR3 has 14 residues. Germline CDR1 is SGHRS and CDR2 is YFSETQ. The CDR3: CASSLLRMNTEAFF. DNA of the CDR3: TGCGCCAGCAGCTTGTTGCGAATGAACACTGAAGCTTTCTTT.

The chain recombines TRBV12-3 or TRBV12-4 with TRBJ1-5; unclear D gene. The CDR3 covers 15 residues. Trimming removed 6 bases from V and 2 bases from J, with 14 bases in between. The CDR3 DNA sequence: TGTGCCAGCAGCCGAGCAGGAGGAGGCAATCAGCCCCAGCATTTT. This codes for CASSRAGGGNQPQHF.

In its sample, this clonotype was seen many times. The genes are TRBV7-9 and TRBJ2-7; 7 bases are shared with TRBD2. The junction had 6 bases not matched to a gene; V was cut back by 5 bases and J by 5 bases. The CDR3 is 13 residues long. Germline CDR1 SEHNR, CDR2 FQNEAQ (reference sequence). This CDR3 reads CASSPGTTDEQYF. The CDR3 coding sequence is TGTGCCAGCAGCCCTGGGACTACCGACGAGCAGTACTTC. The whole variable domain, remainder taken from reference TRBV7-9 and TRBJ2-7, is DTGVSQNPRHKITKRGQNVTFRCDPISEHNRLYWYRQTLGQGPEFLTYFQNEAQLEKSRLLSDRFSAERPKGSFSTLEIQRTEQGDSAMYLCASSPGTTDEQYFGPGTRLTVT.

The gene calls are TRBV7-9 and TRBJ1-1; no definite D call. This CDR3 region has 13 residues. Trimming took off 2 bases at V and 1 base at J, with 5 bases between the two ends. The V gene's germline CDR1 is SEHNR and CDR2 FQNEAQ (reference sequence). CDR3 DNA: TGTGCCAGCAGCTTATATGGGAACACTGAAGCTTTCTTT. It encodes CASSLYGNTEAFF.

The table lists this clonotype with a few counts. The genes are TRBV5-5 and TRBJ2-5, with D unclear. In germline, CDR1 is SGHKS, CDR2 YYEKEE (reference sequence). The V gene lost 2 bases and the J gene lost 11 bases, with 16 bases spanning the gap. The CDR3 is 13 amino acids. The CDR3 region has the DNA TGTGCCAGCAGCTTAGACATCCCATCACTGCAGTACTTC. This codes for CASSLDIPSLQYF.

V and J are TRBV5-6 and TRBJ1-5; possibly TRBD1 for D (5 bases). Germline-derived CDR1 and CDR2 are SGHDT and YYEEEE. Trimming pared 4 bases from V and 5 bases from J, leaving 13 bases between. The CDR3 runs 14 residues. The CDR3 reads CASSRAWGDQPQHF. The CDR3 DNA sequence: TGTGCCAGCAGCCGGGCGTGGGGGGATCAGCCCCAGCATTTT.

The sample holds a few counts of this clonotype. The chain couples TRBV27 to TRBJ1-1; maybe TRBD1 (5 bases). Germline CDR1 MNHEY, CDR2 SMNVEV (reference sequence). The CDR3 totals 13 residues. V shed 8 bases and J shed 2 bases, with 12 bases lying between them. This CDR3 is CASGFRENTEAFF. The CDR3 bases are TGTGCCAGCGGATTCAGGGAAAACACTGAAGCTTTCTTT.

The chain employs TRBV27 and TRBJ1-6; weak D call: TRBD1 (5 bases). In germline, CDR1 is MNHEY, CDR2 SMNVEV (reference sequence). V shed 8 bases and J shed 9 bases, with 17 bases lying between them. This CDR3 region has 14 residues. The CDR3 sequence: CASGAGTWTSPLHF. The CDR3 DNA sequence: TGTGCCAGCGGGGCCGGGACTTGGACTTCACCCCTCCACTTT.

On this clonotype: A much larger clone differs by one base, so this may be a read error. The chain combines TRBV7-8 with TRBJ2-1, with D uncertain. Germline lookup yields CDR1 SGHVS and CDR2 FQNEAQ. The CDR3 is 12 residues long. CDR3 residues: CASSLVGDEQLF. The CDR3 nucleotides read TGTGCCAGCAGCTTAGTGGGCGATGAGCAGCTCTTC.

The sample holds many counts of this clonotype. The chain employs TRBV5-5 and TRBJ2-3; D possibly corresponds to TRBD2 (6 bases). The ends were cut back, 0 bases at V and 4 bases at J, with 12 bases in the middle. This CDR3 is built from 15 residues. Germline lookup yields CDR1 SGHKS and CDR2 YYEKEE (reference sequence). This CDR3 is CASSLGGGNSDTQYF. The DNA for the CDR3 is TGTGCCAGCAGCTTGGGAGGCGGGAATTCAGATACGCAGTATTTT.

This clonotype was counted only a few times. The chain recombines TRBV2 with TRBJ2-7, with D unclear. Germline loops: CDR1 SNHLY, CDR2 FYNNEI. Trimming shortened V by 9 bases and J by 2 bases, and 14 bases separated the two germline ends. The CDR3 is 13 residues long. CDR3 amino acids: CASKLTGPYEQYF. The CDR3 DNA reads TGTGCCAGTAAATTAACGGGCCCCTACGAGCAGTACTTC.

This clonotype was seen a few times. The gene calls are TRBV6-5 and TRBJ1-6; TRBD1 matches 9 bases. This CDR3 is built from 15 residues. After removal of 3 bases from V and 7 bases from J, the junction contained 4 bases not matched to a gene. Germline V gene data show CDR1 as MNHEY and CDR2 as SVGAGI. Written as DNA, the CDR3 is TGTGCCAGCAGTTATTTGGGACAGGGAAATTCACCCCTCCACTTT. Its protein is CASSYLGQGNSPLHF.

This clonotype was observed many times. The chain combines TRBV7-9 with TRBJ1-1; a weak D match, TRBD1 (5 bases). Germline CDR1 reads SEHNR; CDR2 reads FQNEAQ (reference sequence). Trimming took 5 bases from V and 7 from J, leaving 11 bases between them. The CDR3 has 12 amino acids. The DNA of the CDR3 is TGTGCCAGCAGCGTACGGGGGGTTGAAGCTTTCTTT. Translating it yields CASSVRGVEAFF.

This clonotype occurred many times. This chain links TRBV27 with TRBJ2-7; 8 nucleotides line up with TRBD2. Germline CDR1 reads MNHEY; CDR2 reads SMNVEV (reference sequence). V lost 3 bases to trimming and J lost 0 bases; unmatched junction nucleotides: 10. This CDR3 contains 17 residues. The CDR3 bases are TGTGCCAGCAGTTTCTACTGGGGCGGGGGGAGCTCCTACGAGCAGTACTTC. Translated: CASSFYWGGGSSYEQYF.

This clonotype was recorded at least ten times. CDR3 loop: CASSPSVWEQYF. The CDR3 nucleotides are TGTGCCAGCAGTCCCTCCGTATGGGAGCAGTACTTC. This sequence joins TRBV12-3 or TRBV12-4 and TRBJ2-7, with D uncertain. There are 12 residues in the CDR3. Trimming pared 5 bases from V and 7 bases from J, leaving 12 bases between.

V and J are TRBV6-5 and TRBJ1-1, with D perhaps matching TRBD1 (5 bases). This CDR3 has 11 residues. Germline loops: CDR1 MNHEY, CDR2 SVGAGI. V lost 8 bases and J 10 bases, leaving 14 bases between the germline ends. The CDR3 DNA reads as TGTGCCAGCTTTATGGGGGTGGTAGCTTTCTTT. Residues: CASFMGVVAFF.

This clonotype was picked up many times. V and J are TRBV4-3 and TRBJ2-2, with D unclear. V lost 1 base and J 3 bases, leaving 6 bases between the germline ends. The CDR3 has 14 residues. CDR1 is LGHNA and CDR2 is YSLEER in the germline V gene. Here the CDR3 DNA reads TGCGCCAGCAGCCAAGTTCTCGACACCGGGGAGCTGTTTTTT. Translation: CASSQVLDTGELFF.

The V gene is TRBV9, the J gene TRBJ2-3, with 12 nucleotides matching TRBD2. J gave up 2 bases and V 0 bases, and 7 bases lay outside the gene matches. Per the germline V gene, CDR1 is SGDLS and CDR2 is YYNGEE. This CDR3 has 18 residues. CDR3 DNA: TGTGCCAGCAGCGTAGGCCCACTAGCGGGAGGAACCACAGATACGCAGTATTTT. It yields the protein CASSVGPLAGGTTDTQYF.

This clonotype occurred a few times. J is TRBJ2-7 and V is TRBV10-2; 8 bases are shared with TRBD2. Trimming at V came to 3 bases and at J to 4 bases, leaving 8 bases not matched to a gene. Looked up from germline, CDR1 is WSHSY and CDR2 is SAAADI. The CDR3 is 15 amino acids. CDR3 DNA sequence: TGCGCCAGCAGTGATCCGCTAGCGGGCGTATACGAGCAGTACTTC. This gives the protein CASSDPLAGVYEQYF.

The chain couples TRBV3-1 to TRBJ1-1, with D hard to call. Germline V gene sequence: CDR1 LGHDT, CDR2 YNNKEL (reference sequence). The CDR3 runs to 13 residues. The V and J ends lost 8 bases and 1 base respectively, with 11 bases between them. CDR3 in amino acids: CASEGSGNTEAFF. CDR3 nucleotide sequence: TGTGCCAGCGAGGGCTCAGGGAACACTGAAGCTTTCTTT.